This TCR beta chain was retrieved from a study of OX40 agonist ivuxolimab in advanced cancers. As for the study in general: The group had a mean age of around 60 years, ranged from about 23 to 85, and was 80% to 85% male.

V was pared by 6 bases and J by 3 bases, with 8 bases between. CDR3 length: 12 amino acids. Germline lookup yields CDR1 MNHEY and CDR2 SVGAGI. Notes on the study in general: In the 0.1 to 3.0 mg/kg range, CD4+ and CD8+ blood T cells had expanded clonally by week 6. More expanded clones were seen, on average, in CD8+ T cells than in CD4+.

Of note for this clone: What it recognizes is unknown.

Method: immunoSEQ multiplex PCR; TCRdb's copy keeps in-frame clones and lacks some. The sample includes roughly 66,000 clones, around 86% of them seen just once. Any history of autoimmune disease or systemic immunosuppression disqualified patients. The TCR comes from an adult with an advanced solid tumor such as melanoma, head and neck, liver or kidney cancer. The starting material was CD4+ or CD8+ T cells sorted from blood, obtained in a trial of the OX40 agonist ivuxolimab. V gene TRBV6-5 combines with J gene TRBJ2-5, with D hard to call. CDR3 nucleotides: TGTGCCAGCAGAGGACCCGAAGAGACCCAGTACTTC. It codes for CASRGPEETQYF.